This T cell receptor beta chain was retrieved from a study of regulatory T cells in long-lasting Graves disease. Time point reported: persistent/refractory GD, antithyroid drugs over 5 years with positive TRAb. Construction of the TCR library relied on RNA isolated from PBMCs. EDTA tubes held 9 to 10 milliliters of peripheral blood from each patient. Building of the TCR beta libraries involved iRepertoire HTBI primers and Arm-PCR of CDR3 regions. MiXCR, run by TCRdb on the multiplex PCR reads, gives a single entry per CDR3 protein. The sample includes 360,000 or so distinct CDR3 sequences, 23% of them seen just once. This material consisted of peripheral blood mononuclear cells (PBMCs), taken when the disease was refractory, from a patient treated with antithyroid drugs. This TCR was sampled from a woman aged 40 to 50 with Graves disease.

CDR3 in amino acids: CASSLGLGGTQPQHF. CDR3 DNA: TGTGCCAGCAGCTTGGGCTTAGGAGGGACTCAGCCCCAGCATTTT. This chain connects TRBV5-6 to TRBJ1-5; maybe TRBD1 (5 bases). The ends were cut back, 0 bases at V and 6 bases at J, with 13 bases in the middle. The CDR3 is 15 residues long. Per germline, CDR1 SGHDT and CDR2 YYEEEE. The full variable domain, in which reference TRBV5-6 and TRBJ1-5 provide the parts outside the CDR3, is DAGVTQSPTHLIKTRGQQVTLRCSPKSGHDTVSWYQQALGQGPQFIFQYYEEEERQRGNFPDRFSGHQFPNYSSELNVNALLLGDSALYLCASSLGLGGTQPQHFGDGTRLSIL.